Presented here are 5 T cell receptor beta chains from one specimen sequenced in a study of blood T cell repertoires in COVID-19. This table comes from immunoSEQ multiplex PCR, and its TCRdb copy is limited to in-frame clones, with some not included. The sample includes about 180,000 clones, around 80% of them seen just once. The sequenced sample consisted of PBMCs or T cells enriched from blood (not recorded which). These receptors came from a man aged 45 to 65 who had recovered from COVID-19.

This sequence joins TRBV12-5 and TRBJ2-1; TRBD1 matches 7 bases. Germline values: CDR1 LGHNT, CDR2 FRNRAP. J lost 8 bases, V lost 1 base, and 2 bases had no gene match. The CDR3 is 13 residues long. CDR3 sequence: CASGLDRGYEQFF. CDR3 in DNA: TGTGCTAGTGGTTTGGACAGGGGCTATGAGCAGTTCTTC.

The chain combines TRBV27 with TRBJ1-6, with 7 bases that match TRBD1. V lost 7 bases and J lost 7; bases outside the gene matches: 4. The length of the CDR3 is 13 residues. Germline CDR1 reads MNHEY; CDR2 reads SMNVEV (reference sequence). The CDR3 loop reads CASTPTGNSPLHF. DNA of the CDR3: TGTGCCAGCACCCCGACAGGGAATTCACCCCTCCACTTT.

V usage is TRBV2 and J usage is TRBJ1-2; the match to TRBD1 covers 9 bases. CDR1 and CDR2 (germline): SNHLY, FYNNEI. J was trimmed by 5 bases and V by 3 bases; bases with no gene match: 1. The CDR3 length is 13 residues. In DNA form, the CDR3 reads TGTGCCAGCAGTGACGGACAGGGGTATGGCTACACCTTC. Protein product: CASSDGQGYGYTF.

This rearrangement joins TRBV5-1 to TRBJ2-2; 8 nucleotides agree with TRBD1. The CDR3 extends over 15 amino acids. The V gene's germline CDR1 is SGHRS and CDR2 YFSETQ. After removal of 0 bases from V and 7 bases from J, the junction contained 5 bases not matched to a gene. The CDR3 sequence is CASSLAAGGSGELFF. DNA of the CDR3: TGCGCCAGCAGCTTGGCCGCAGGGGGCAGCGGGGAGCTGTTTTTT. The whole variable domain, filled in from reference TRBV5-1 and TRBJ2-2, reads KAGVTQTPRYLIKTRGQQVTLSCSPISGHRSVSWYQQTPGQGLQFLFEYFSETQRNKGNFPGRFSGRQFSNSRSEMNVSTLELGDSALYLCASSLAAGGSGELFFGEGSRLTVL.

The chain recombines TRBV12-5 with TRBJ1-1; D call uncertain. Between the trimmed V and J ends, which lost 5 bases and 0 bases, there was a span of 7 bases. Per the germline V gene, CDR1 is LGHNT and CDR2 is FRNRAP. This CDR3 is 13 amino acids long. Written as DNA, the CDR3 is TGTGCTAGTGGTGCCCAGGTGAACACTGAAGCTTTCTTT. Its protein product is CASGAQVNTEAFF. Drawing the rest from reference TRBV12-5 and TRBJ1-1, the complete variable domain is DARVTQTPRHKVTEMGQEVTMRCQPILGHNTVFWYRQTMMQGLELLAYFRNRAPLDDSGMPKDRFSAEMPDATLATLKIQPSEPRDSAVYFCASGAQVNTEAFFGQGTRLTVV.